These 10 T cell receptor beta chains originate from one sample sequenced in a study of blood T cell repertoires in COVID-19. Repertoires were generated with immunoSEQ multiplex PCR, while TCRdb's copy carries only in-frame clones and drops some. The data show 55,000 to 70,000 clones, roughly 81% seen once. The sequencing input was peripheral blood. The receptor source for this set is a man older than 75 with acute or convalescent COVID-19.

The J gene is TRBJ2-6, the V gene TRBV9, with TRBD1 matching 9 bases. The V gene end was trimmed by 3 bases and the J gene end by 0 bases; junction bases not matched to a gene: 13. This CDR3 has 20 amino acids. Germline CDR1 is SGDLS and CDR2 is YYNGEE. DNA of the CDR3: TGTGCCAGCAGCGCGAGCCTTGGACAGGGGCTTACCTCTGGGGCCAACGTCCTGACTTTC. The encoded protein is CASSASLGQGLTSGANVLTF.

The V gene is TRBV15, the J gene TRBJ2-3; D might be TRBD2 (5 bases). V was trimmed by 0 bases and J by 4 bases, leaving 11 bases between them. The CDR3 sequence is 15 residues long. The germline gives CDR1 LNHNV, CDR2 YYDKDF (reference sequence). The CDR3 DNA reads TGTGCCACCAGCAGAGAGGCCCTAGCCCCAGATACGCAGTATTTT. Its protein is CATSREALAPDTQYF.

The V call is TRBV3-1 (or the pseudogene TRBV3-2), the J call TRBJ2-5; 12 bases map to TRBD2. V was clipped by 4 bases and J by 5 bases; unmatched bases: 2. Per germline, CDR1 LGHDT and CDR2 YNNKEL (reference sequence). The CDR3 extends over 14 amino acids. CDR3 in DNA: TGTGCCAGCAGCCGGACTAGCGGGGCGGAGACCCAGTACTTC. Its translation: CASSRTSGAETQYF.

This clone has just a few counts. The V and J genes are TRBV7-2 and TRBJ2-7; D is unresolved. This CDR3 is built from 14 residues. Germline loops: CDR1 SGHTA, CDR2 FQGNSA. Trimming cost V 5 bases and J 1 base, with 12 bases left between them. The CDR3 DNA is TGTGCCAGCAGCCCCCGGGTAGATTCCTACGAGCAGTACTTC. Its translation is CASSPRVDSYEQYF.

The rearrangement links TRBV12-5 to TRBJ2-5; 7 bases align to TRBD1. The junction had 6 bases not matched to a gene; V was cut back by 3 bases and J by 5 bases. Per germline, CDR1 LGHNT and CDR2 FRNRAP. The CDR3 covers 14 residues. The CDR3 sequence: CASGFGTAGETQYF. The CDR3 DNA sequence: TGTGCTAGTGGTTTCGGGACAGCCGGGGAGACCCAGTACTTC.

The genes are TRBV6-6 and TRBJ2-2, with D possibly being TRBD2 (6 bases). The germline V gene has CDR1 MNHNY and CDR2 SVGAGI (reference sequence). The V end lost 0 bases, the J end lost 0 bases, and 8 bases lay between the germline ends. This CDR3 comprises 16 residues. The chain's CDR3 is CASSYSRGSNTGELFF. The CDR3, as DNA: TGTGCCAGCAGTTACTCACGGGGGTCGAACACCGGGGAGCTGTTTTTT.

The chain has TRBV24-1 and TRBJ2-3; 8 nucleotides line up with TRBD1. Germline V lookup: CDR1 KGHDR, CDR2 SFDVKD. This CDR3 spans 16 amino acids. After removal of 4 bases from V and 3 bases from J, the junction contained 8 bases not matched to a gene. The CDR3 is CATSDPGQGLTDTQYF. The CDR3 DNA sequence: TGTGCCACCAGTGACCCCGGACAGGGTTTGACAGATACGCAGTATTTT.

With regard to this clone: A junction end diverges from the germline sequence, so it may reflect a read error. The chain carries TRBV3-1 (or the pseudogene TRBV3-2) and TRBJ1-4; 10 bases line up with TRBD1. Germline values: CDR1 LGHDT, CDR2 YNNKEL (reference sequence). CDR3 length: 12 amino acids. In DNA form, the CDR3 reads TGTGCCAGCAGCTTATCGGGACAGGGGACCCTTTTT. Translating gives CASSLSGQGTLF.

This chain joins TRBV9 and TRBJ2-5; 13 bases are a match to TRBD2. CDR1 is SGDLS, CDR2 YYNGEE, per germline. The length of the CDR3 is 16 residues. Trimming took 5 bases from V and 5 from J; bases not matched to a gene: 9. The CDR3 sequence: CASSPGLAGEGETQYF. CDR3 in DNA: TGTGCCAGCAGTCCAGGACTAGCGGGGGAGGGGGAGACCCAGTACTTC.

The rearrangement joins TRBV27 to TRBJ1-4; possible D gene TRBD1, 5 bases. The CDR3 consists of 13 residues. V shed 6 bases and J shed 10 bases, with 15 bases lying between them. CDR1 and CDR2 from the germline V gene are MNHEY and SMNVEV (reference sequence). The CDR3 DNA follows: TGTGCCAGCAGAGACGGGGGTCCTGGAAAACTGTTTTTT. Translating gives CASRDGGPGKLFF. Looking up the rest from reference TRBV27 and TRBJ1-4 gives the full variable domain: EAQVTQNPRYLITVTGKKLTVTCSQNMNHEYMSWYRQDPGLGLRQIYYSMNVEVTDKGDVPEGYKVSRKEKRNFPLILESPSPNQTSLYFCASRDGGPGKLFFGSGTQLSVL.